This T cell receptor beta chain was sequenced in a study of T cells in Graves' hyperthyroidism and ophthalmopathy (dated by TCRdb to the late 2010s). Study-level background: Peripheral blood was collected at initial diagnosis, before any treatment. Whether ophthalmopathy could be predicted prospectively was tested in an independent validation cohort made up of some 20 hyperthyroidism patients plus 17 patients who later progressed to ophthalmopathy. Once sampling was done, hyperthyroidism patients were given methimazole at a starting dose of 30 mg daily, whereas ophthalmopathy patients were given high-dose intravenous methylprednisolone. The roughly 91 discovery patients were randomly split 7:3 into training and test sets. A discovery cohort of about 96 patients, about 40 with Graves' ophthalmopathy and under 60 with stable Graves' hyperthyroidism, was used to find distinguishing TCR V-J signatures. TCR Vbeta CDR3 sequencing of around 130 peripheral blood samples (43 ophthalmopathy, 75 hyperthyroidism and about 17 progressor patients) is reported in the paper. In more than 5 Graves' hyperthyroidism patients, the study also compared T-cell repertoires from thyroid tissue with T-cell repertoires from blood. Results and caveats for the whole study, not just this receptor: In validation, the model predicted progression to ophthalmopathy a median of around 6.5 months before onset, with about 71% sensitivity and roughly 77% specificity. No statistical method was used to fix the sample size in advance, and group allocation was not hidden from the investigators. In cross-validation, a model built on a 13 V-J signature told ophthalmopathy apart from stable hyperthyroidism with approximately 90% sensitivity and approximately 84% specificity, and in testing the same model reached 80%/75%. Most expanded thyroid clonotypes (frequency above 0.001) were also found in blood, which suggests that blood repertoires may mirror thyroid immune responses.

Only a few counts were recorded for this clonotype. Its antigen has not been determined. Base qualities are missing; no much larger clone stands one base away. TCR beta CDR3 regions were amplified from RNA transcripts. For the first round of RT-PCR on the TCR CDR3, the HTBI primer set was used together with the Qiagen OneStep RT-PCR kit. Libraries were constructed in a second round of multiplex PCR, after which size selection and purification were performed. Libraries were sequenced paired-end with 100 bp reads on an Illumina HiSeq2000. The authors processed their data as follows. SOAPnuke was used to process the raw data, throwing out any read that contained adapters or uncalled bases, had a mean Phred below 15, or lacked an exact constant-primer or identifier match. High-quality paired reads were merged using COPE v1.2.5, and each unique nucleotide sequence was defined as a clonotype. MiTCR v1.1 was used to align the clonotypes against IMGT TRBV, TRBD and TRBJ reference segments. Only V-J combinations with frequency above 0.0001, covering 99.2% of repertoires, were analysed. The TCS score was defined as F50 (clonal expansion) divided by E x V (chaos), with BLOSUM62-based TCRdist calculated between CDR3 peptides within each V-J. Welch's t-statistics and random forest reduced roughly 530 V-J features to roughly 13, which were used in a naive Bayes classifier (R e1071). TCRdb's own reprocessing of the public reads used fastp at Q25 and MiXCR and kept productive beta chains. When rows share a CDR3 protein, they turn into one entry using the most common DNA and genes. These V and J calls rely on TCRdb rather than the paper's analysis. The sample includes about 770,000 distinct CDR3 sequences, with roughly a sixth observed a single time. The ten most abundant clones make up around 15% of the sample.

Hyperthyroidism patients were newly diagnosed, with disease duration under 2 months, and aged 18 to 65 years. Patients with uncontrolled infections, other autoimmune diseases, pregnancy or lactation were excluded. Diagnoses relied on clinical symptoms, serum thyroxine and TRAb, thyroid ultrasound and orbital computed tomography. Blood from progressor patients was collected at the time of first diagnosis with hyperthyroidism, before any ophthalmopathy symptoms had appeared. Ficoll-Paque density gradient centrifugation was used to isolate PBMCs from about 10 ml of fresh peripheral blood. Progressor patients were initially diagnosed with Graves' hyperthyroidism and developed ophthalmopathy during follow-up. Trizol reagent was used to extract total RNA, and RNA quality was then checked on an Agilent 2100 Bioanalyzer. The germline V gene sets CDR1 to SGHRS and CDR2 to YFSETQ. CDR3 length: 13 amino acids, cysteine to phenylalanine. Of the read, only the CDR3 DNA is kept; its 39 bases are in frame from base 1. V is shortened by 4 bases, J by 2 bases, and the region joining them spans 7 bases.

This chain is built from TRBV5-1 and TRBJ1-5; confidence is insufficient to name the D gene. This TCR derives from a woman between 45 and 60 years old with Graves' hyperthyroidism that later progressed to Graves' ophthalmopathy. The sample taken for sequencing was blood. DNA sequence: TGCGCCAGCAGCGGTGATGGCAATCAGCCCCAGCATTTT. The translation is CASSGDGNQPQHF.